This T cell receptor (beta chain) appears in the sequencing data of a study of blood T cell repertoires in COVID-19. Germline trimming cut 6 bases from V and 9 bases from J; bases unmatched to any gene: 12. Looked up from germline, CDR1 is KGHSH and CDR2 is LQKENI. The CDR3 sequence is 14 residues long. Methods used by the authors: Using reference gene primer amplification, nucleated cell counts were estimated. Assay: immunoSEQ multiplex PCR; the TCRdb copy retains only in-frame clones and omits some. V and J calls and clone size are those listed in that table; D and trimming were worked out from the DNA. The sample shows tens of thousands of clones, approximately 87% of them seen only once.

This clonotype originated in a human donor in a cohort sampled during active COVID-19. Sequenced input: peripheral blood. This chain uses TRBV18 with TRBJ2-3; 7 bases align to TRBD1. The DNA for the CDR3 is TGTGCCAGCTCGCCGACAGGGTCCCCCATAACGCAGTATTTT. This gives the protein CASSPTGSPITQYF. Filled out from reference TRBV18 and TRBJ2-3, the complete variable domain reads NAGVMQNPRHLVRRRGQEARLRCSPMKGHSHVYWYRQLPEEGLKFMVYLQKENIIDESGMPKERFSAEFPKEGPSILRIQQVVRGDSAAYFCASSPTGSPITQYFGPGTRLTVL.